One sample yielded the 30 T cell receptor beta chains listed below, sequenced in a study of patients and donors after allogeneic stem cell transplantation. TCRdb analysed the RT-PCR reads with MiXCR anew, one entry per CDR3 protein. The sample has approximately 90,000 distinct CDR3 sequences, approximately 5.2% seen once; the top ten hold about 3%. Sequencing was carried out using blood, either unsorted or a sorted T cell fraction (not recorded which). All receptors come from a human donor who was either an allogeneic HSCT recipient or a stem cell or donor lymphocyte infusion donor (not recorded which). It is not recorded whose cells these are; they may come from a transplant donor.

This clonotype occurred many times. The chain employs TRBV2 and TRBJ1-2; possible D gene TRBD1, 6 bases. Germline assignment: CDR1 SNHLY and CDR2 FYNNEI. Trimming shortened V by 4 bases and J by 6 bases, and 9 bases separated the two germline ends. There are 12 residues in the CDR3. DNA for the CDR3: TGTGCCAGCAGTGCCAACAGGGATGGCTACACCTTC. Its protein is CASSANRDGYTF.

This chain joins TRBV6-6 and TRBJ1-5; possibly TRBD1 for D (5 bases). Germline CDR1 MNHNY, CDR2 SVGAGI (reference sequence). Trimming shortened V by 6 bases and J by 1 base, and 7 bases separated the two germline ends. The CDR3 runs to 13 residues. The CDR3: CASRGVSNQPQHF. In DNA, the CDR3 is TGTGCCAGCAGAGGGGTGAGCAATCAGCCCCAGCATTTT.

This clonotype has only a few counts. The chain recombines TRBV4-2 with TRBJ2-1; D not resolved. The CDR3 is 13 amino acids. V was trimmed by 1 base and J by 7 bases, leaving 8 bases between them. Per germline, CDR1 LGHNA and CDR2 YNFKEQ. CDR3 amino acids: CASSQVSTNEQFF. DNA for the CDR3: TGTGCCAGCAGCCAAGTATCGACTAATGAGCAGTTCTTC.

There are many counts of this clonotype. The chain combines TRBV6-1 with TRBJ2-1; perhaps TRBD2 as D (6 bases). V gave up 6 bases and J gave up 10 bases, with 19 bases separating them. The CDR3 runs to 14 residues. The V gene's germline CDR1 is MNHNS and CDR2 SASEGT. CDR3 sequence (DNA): TGTGCCAGCAGAGTTAGGACTACTGGGGCGGAGCAGTTCTTC. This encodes CASRVRTTGAEQFF.

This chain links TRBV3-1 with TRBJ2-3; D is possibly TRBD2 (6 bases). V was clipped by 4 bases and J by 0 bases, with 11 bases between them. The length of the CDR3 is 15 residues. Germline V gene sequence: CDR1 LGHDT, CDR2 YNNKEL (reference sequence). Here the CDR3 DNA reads TGTGCCAGCAGCCCCCGGGGGACCAGCACAGATACGCAGTATTTT. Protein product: CASSPRGTSTDTQYF.

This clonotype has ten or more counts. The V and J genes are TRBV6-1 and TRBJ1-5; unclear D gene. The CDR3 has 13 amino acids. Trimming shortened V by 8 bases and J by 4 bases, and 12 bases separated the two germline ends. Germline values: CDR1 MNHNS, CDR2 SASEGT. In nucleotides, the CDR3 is TGTGCCAGCCAAACGGGGATGAATCAGCCCCAGCATTTT. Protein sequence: CASQTGMNQPQHF.

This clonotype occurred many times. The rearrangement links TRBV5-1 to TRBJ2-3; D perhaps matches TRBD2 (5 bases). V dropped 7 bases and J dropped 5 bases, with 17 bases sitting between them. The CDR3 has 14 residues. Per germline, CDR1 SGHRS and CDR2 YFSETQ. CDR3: CASGLNAGEDTQYF. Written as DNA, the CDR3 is TGCGCCAGCGGCCTAAACGCGGGTGAAGATACGCAGTATTTT. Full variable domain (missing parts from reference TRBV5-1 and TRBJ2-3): KAGVTQTPRYLIKTRGQQVTLSCSPISGHRSVSWYQQTPGQGLQFLFEYFSETQRNKGNFPGRFSGRQFSNSRSEMNVSTLELGDSALYLCASGLNAGEDTQYFGPGTRLTVL.

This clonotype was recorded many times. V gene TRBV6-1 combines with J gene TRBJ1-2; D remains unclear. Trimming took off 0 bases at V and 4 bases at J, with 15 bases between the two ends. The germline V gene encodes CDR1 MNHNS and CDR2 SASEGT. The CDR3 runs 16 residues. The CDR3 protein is CASSEAAGSRLYGYTF. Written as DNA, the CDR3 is TGTGCCAGCAGTGAAGCCGCGGGCAGTCGCCTCTATGGCTACACCTTC.

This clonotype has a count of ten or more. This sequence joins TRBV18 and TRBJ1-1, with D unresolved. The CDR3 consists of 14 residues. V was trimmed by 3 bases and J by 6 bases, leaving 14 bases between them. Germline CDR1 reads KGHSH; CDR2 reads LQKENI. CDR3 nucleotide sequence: TGTGCCAGCTCACCTGCCCTATCCCCCTCTGAAGCTTTCTTT. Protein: CASSPALSPSEAFF.

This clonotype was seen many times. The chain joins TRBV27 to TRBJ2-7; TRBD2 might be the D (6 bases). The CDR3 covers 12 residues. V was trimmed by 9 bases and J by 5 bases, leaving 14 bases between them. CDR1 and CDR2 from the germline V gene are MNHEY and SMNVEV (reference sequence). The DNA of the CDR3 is TGTGCCAGTGGGAGGAGTAGCAACGAGCAGTACTTC. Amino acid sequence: CASGRSSNEQYF.

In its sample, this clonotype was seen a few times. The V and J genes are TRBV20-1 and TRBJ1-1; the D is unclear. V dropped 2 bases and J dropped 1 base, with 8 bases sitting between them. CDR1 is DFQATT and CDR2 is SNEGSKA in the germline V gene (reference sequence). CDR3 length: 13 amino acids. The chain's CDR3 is CSARLNQNTEAFF. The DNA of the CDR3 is TGCAGTGCTAGACTTAACCAGAACACTGAAGCTTTCTTT.

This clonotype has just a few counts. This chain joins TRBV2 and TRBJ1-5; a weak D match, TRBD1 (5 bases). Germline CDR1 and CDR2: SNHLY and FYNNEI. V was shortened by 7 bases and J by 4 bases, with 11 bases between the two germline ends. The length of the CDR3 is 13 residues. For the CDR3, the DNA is TGTGCCAGCAAAGACAGTCCAAATCAGCCCCAGCATTTT. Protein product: CASKDSPNQPQHF.

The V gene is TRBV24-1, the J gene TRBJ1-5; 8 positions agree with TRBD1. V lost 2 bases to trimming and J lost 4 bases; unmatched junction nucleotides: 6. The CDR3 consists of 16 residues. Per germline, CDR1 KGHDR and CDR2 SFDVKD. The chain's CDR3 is CATSDSGRGRNQPQHF. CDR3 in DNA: TGTGCCACCAGTGATTCGGGCAGGGGGCGAAATCAGCCCCAGCATTTT.

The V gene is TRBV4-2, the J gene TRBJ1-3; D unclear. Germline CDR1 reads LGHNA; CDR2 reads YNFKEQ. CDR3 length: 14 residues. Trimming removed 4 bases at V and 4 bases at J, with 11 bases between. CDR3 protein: CASSLHGSGNTIYF. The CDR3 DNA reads TGTGCCAGCAGCCTTCATGGGTCCGGAAACACCATATATTTT.

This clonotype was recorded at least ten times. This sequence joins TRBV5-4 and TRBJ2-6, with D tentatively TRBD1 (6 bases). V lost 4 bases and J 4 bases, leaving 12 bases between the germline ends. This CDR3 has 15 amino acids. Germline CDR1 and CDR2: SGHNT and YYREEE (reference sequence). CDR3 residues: CASSPGGSGANVLTF. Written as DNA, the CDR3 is TGTGCCAGCAGCCCTGGGGGCTCCGGGGCCAACGTCCTGACTTTC.

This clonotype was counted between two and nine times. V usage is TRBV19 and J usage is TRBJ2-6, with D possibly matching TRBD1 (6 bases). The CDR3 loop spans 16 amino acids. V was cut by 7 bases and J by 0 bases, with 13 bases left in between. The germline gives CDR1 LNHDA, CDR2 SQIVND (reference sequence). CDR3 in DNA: TGTGCCAGTACCGATGGACAGTTCTCTGGGGCCAACGTCCTGACTTTC. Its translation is CASTDGQFSGANVLTF.

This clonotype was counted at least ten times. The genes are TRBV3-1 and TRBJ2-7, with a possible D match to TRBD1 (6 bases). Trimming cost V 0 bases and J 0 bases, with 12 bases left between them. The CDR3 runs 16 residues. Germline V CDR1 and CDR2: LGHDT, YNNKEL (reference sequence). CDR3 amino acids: CASSQDLQGSSYEQYF. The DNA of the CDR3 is TGTGCCAGCAGCCAAGATTTGCAGGGGAGCTCCTACGAGCAGTACTTC.

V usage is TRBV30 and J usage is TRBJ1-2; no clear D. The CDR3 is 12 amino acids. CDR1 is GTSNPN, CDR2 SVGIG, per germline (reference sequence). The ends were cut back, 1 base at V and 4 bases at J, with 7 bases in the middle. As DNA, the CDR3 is TGTGCCTGGAGTGCAGAGACCTATGGCTACACCTTC. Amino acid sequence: CAWSAETYGYTF. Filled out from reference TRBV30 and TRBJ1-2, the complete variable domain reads SQTIHQWPATLVQPVGSPLSLECTVEGTSNPNLYWYRQAAGRGLQLLFYSVGIGQISSEVPQNLSASRPQDRQFILSSKKLLLSDSGFYLCAWSAETYGYTFGSGTRLTVV.

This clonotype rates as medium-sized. CDR3 bases: TGTGCCAGCAGCCACCGGGACTACCTCCCCGGCGGGGAGCTGTTTTTT. Protein: CASSHRDYLPGGELFF. V and J are TRBV3-1 and TRBJ2-2, with TRBD2 matching 7 bases. V trimming: 3 bases; J trimming: 7 bases; junction bases outside the gene matches: 11. CDR1 is LGHDT and CDR2 is YNNKEL in the germline V gene (reference sequence). The CDR3 totals 16 residues.

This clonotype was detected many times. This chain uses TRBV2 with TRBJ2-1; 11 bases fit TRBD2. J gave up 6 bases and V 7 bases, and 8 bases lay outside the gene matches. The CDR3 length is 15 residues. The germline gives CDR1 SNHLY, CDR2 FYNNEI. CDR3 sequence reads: CASTILAGGPNEQFF. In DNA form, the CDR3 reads TGTGCCAGCACTATCTTAGCGGGGGGGCCCAATGAGCAGTTCTTC.

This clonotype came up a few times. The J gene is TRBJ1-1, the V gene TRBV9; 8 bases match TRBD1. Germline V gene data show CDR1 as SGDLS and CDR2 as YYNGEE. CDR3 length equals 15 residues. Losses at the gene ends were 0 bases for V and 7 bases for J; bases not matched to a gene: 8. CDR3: CASSVDVRGQSEAFF. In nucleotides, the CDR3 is TGTGCCAGCAGCGTAGATGTCAGGGGGCAGAGTGAAGCTTTCTTT.

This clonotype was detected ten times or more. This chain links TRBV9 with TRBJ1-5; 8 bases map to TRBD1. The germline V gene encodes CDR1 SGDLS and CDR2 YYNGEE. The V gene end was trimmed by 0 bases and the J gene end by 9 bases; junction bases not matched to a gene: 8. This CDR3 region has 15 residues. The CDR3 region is CASSVGDRGEGPQHF. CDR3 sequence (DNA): TGTGCCAGCAGCGTAGGAGACAGGGGTGAGGGGCCCCAGCATTTT.

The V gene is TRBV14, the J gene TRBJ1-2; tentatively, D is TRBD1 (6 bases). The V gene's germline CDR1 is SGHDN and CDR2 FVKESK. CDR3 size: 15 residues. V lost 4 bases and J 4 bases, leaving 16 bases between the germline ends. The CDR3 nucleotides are TGTGCCAGCAGCCGGAGCAGGGGCCTCTTCTATGGCTACACCTTC. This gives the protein CASSRSRGLFYGYTF.

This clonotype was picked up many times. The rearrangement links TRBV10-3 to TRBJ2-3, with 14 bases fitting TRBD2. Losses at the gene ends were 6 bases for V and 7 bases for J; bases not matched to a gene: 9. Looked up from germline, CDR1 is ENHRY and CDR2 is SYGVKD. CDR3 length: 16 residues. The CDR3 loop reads CAIRGTSGRAWYTQYF. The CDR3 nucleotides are TGTGCCATCAGGGGGACTAGCGGGAGAGCGTGGTATACGCAGTATTTT.

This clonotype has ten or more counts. The CDR3, as DNA: TGTGCCAGCAGCCCCGGGGGGGGGAGCTATGGCTACACCTTC. Its translation is CASSPGGGSYGYTF. The chain is built from TRBV6-1 and TRBJ1-2, with D possibly TRBD1 on 5 matching bases. The CDR3 is 14 residues long. In germline, CDR1 is MNHNS, CDR2 SASEGT. V lost 6 bases and J lost 4, with 15 bases in between.

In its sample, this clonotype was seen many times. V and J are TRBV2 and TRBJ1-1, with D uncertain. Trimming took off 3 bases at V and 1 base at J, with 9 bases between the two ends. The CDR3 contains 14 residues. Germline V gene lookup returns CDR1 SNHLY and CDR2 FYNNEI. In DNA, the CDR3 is TGTGCCAGCAGTGAGCAGACAACGAACACTGAAGCTTTCTTT. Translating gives CASSEQTTNTEAFF.

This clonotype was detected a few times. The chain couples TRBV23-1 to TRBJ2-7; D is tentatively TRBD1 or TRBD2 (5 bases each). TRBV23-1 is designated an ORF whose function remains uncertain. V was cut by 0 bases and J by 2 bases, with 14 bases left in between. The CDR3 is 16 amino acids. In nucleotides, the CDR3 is TGCGCCAGCAGTCAATCGGGGGTAGCGCAAACCTACGAGCAGTACTTC. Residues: CASSQSGVAQTYEQYF.

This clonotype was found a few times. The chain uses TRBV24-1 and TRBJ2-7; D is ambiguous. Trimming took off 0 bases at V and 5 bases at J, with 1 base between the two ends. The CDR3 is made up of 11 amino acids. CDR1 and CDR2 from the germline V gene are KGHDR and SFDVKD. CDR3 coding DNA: TGTGCCACCAGTGATTTGAACGAGCAGTACTTC. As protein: CATSDLNEQYF.

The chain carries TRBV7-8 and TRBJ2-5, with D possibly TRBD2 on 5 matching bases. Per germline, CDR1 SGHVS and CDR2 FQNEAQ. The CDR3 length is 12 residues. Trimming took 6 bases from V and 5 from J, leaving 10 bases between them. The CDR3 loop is CASRQLGETQYF. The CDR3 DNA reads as TGTGCCAGCAGGCAACTAGGGGAGACCCAGTACTTC.

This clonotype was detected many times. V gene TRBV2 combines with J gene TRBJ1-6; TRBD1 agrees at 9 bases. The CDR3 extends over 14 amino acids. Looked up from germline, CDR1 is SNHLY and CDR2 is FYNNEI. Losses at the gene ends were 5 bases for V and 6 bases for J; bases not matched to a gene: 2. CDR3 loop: CASSTGGSNSPLHF. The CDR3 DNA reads TGTGCCAGCAGTACAGGGGGCTCTAATTCACCCCTCCACTTT.